The sequence of this TCR beta chain was determined in a study of shared clonotypes between healthy human individuals. Study-level findings and limits: Sorted-subset sequencing was shown by rarefaction to be incomplete despite large depth.

Germline loops: CDR1 SGHTA, CDR2 FQGNSA. The V segment lost 5 bases and the J segment 2 bases; nucleotides outside the gene matches: 5. The CDR3 runs to 14 residues. As regards this clone: Its antigen is not known. Other DNA sequences within the sample encode an identical CDR3.

Measured with immunoSEQ multiplex PCR; TCRdb has only the in-frame clones, and not every one. The sample yields some 2,500,000 clones, over 85% seen once. The sample was naive CD4+ T cells from PBMCs. Subset reported: CD45RA+ positively selected. This sequence was found in a man aged 18-30 years in good health. Some clones in this sample may be carry-over from other donors' samples. The rearrangement joins TRBV7-2 to TRBJ2-7, with TRBD1 matching over 8 bases. The CDR3 DNA reads TGTGCCAGCAGCCCGGGACAGGTCGCCTACGAGCAGTACTTC. Translating gives CASSPGQVAYEQYF. Full variable domain (outside the CDR3, taken from reference TRBV7-2 and TRBJ2-7): GAGVSQSPSNKVTEKGKDVELRCDPISGHTALYWYRQSLGQGLEFLIYFQGNSAPDKSGLPSDRFSAERTGGSVSTLTIQRTQQEDSAVYLCASSPGQVAYEQYFGPGTRLTVT.